Given below is one T cell receptor (beta chain) in context. This table comes from immunoSEQ multiplex PCR, and its TCRdb copy is limited to in-frame clones, with some not included. The sample shows 95,000 to 150,000 clones, about 86% of them seen only once. These data originate in a study of T cell responses to AZD1222 COVID-19 vaccine. The CDR3 is made up of 15 amino acids. The germline CDR1 and CDR2 sequences are SEHNR and FQNEAQ (reference sequence). V gave up 11 bases and J gave up 8 bases; unmatched junction bases: 16. The TCR was taken from an adult who received the AZD1222 COVID-19 vaccine. The material sequenced was peripheral blood, taken 28 days after the second AZD1222 dose. This sequence joins TRBV7-9 and TRBJ2-3, with 10 bases fitting TRBD2. The CDR3 nucleotides are TGTGCCTCCCAGAATAGCGGGGGGCTCGGGACTACGCAGTATTTT. It codes for CASQNSGGLGTTQYF. Supplemented by reference TRBV7-9 and TRBJ2-3, the full variable domain reads DTGVSQNPRHKITKRGQNVTFRCDPISEHNRLYWYRQTLGQGPEFLTYFQNEAQLEKSRLLSDRFSAERPKGSFSTLEIQRTEQGDSAMYLCASQNSGGLGTTQYFGPGTRLTVL.